Given below is one TCR beta chain in context. Its antigen is as yet unknown. The data belong to a study of T cells expressing NK-cell markers. In the study overall: Each TCR beta repertoire originated in sorted T cells that were CD3+CD56+NKG2C+, CD3+CD56+NKG2C- or CD3+CD56-NKG2C+. Among eight sequenced donors, seven carried HCMV seropositivity while one was seronegative.

Study-wide results and caveats: Dominant NKG2C+ clonotypes in over 5 donors made up roughly 1.0-7.0% of CD8+ T cells.

One entry per CDR3 protein, without DNA, is what TCRdb gives after re-calling the 5' RACE reads. The sample totals about 370,000 distinct CDR3 sequences. Germline assignment: CDR1 SGHTA and CDR2 FQGNSA. The CDR3 has 14 amino acids. The sample taken for sequencing was blood T cells: a sorted CD56 or NKG2C T cell subset, CD4+ or CD8+ T cells, or bulk PBMC T cells (not recorded which). The receptor was isolated from a woman between 50 and 59 years old in good health. V is TRBV7-2 and J is TRBJ2-1; TCRdb calls TRBD2, which cannot be checked without DNA. The CDR3 loop reads CASSFPSGRYEQFF.